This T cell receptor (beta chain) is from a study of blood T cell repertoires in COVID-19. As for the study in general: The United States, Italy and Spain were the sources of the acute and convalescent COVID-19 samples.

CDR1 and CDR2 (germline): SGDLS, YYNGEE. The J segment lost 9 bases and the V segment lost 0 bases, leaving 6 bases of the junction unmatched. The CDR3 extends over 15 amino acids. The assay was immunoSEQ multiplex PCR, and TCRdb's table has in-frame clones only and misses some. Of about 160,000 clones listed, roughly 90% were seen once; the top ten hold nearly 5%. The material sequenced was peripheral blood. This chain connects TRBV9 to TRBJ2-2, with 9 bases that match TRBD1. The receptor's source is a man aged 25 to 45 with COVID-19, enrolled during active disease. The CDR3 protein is CASSVDEQGARELFF. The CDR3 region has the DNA TGTGCCAGCAGCGTAGATGAACAGGGGGCCCGGGAGCTGTTTTTT.